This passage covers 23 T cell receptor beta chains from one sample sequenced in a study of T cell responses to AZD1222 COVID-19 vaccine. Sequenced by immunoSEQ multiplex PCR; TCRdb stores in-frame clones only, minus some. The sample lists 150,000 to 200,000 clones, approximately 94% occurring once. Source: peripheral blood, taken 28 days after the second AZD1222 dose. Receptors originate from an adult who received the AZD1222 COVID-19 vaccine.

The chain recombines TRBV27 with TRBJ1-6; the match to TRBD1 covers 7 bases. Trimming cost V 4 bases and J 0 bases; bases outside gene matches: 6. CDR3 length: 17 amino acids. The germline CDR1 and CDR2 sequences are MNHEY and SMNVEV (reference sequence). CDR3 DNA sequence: TGTGCCAGCAGTTCCCTCCGGGACAGCTCCTATAATTCACCCCTCCACTTT. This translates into CASSSLRDSSYNSPLHF.

The CDR3: CASSRRAAENQPQHF. In nucleotides, the CDR3 is TGTGCCAGTAGTAGGAGGGCAGCGGAAAATCAGCCCCAGCATTTT. The rearrangement uses TRBV19 and TRBJ1-5; D gene ambiguous. V was pared by 4 bases and J by 4 bases, with 14 bases between. The CDR3 sequence is 15 residues long. Per germline, CDR1 LNHDA and CDR2 SQIVND (reference sequence).

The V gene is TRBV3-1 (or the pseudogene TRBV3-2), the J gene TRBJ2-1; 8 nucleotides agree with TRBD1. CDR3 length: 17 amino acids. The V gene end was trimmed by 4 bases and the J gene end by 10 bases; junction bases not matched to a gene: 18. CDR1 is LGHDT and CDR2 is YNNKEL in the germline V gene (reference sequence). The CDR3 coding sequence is TGTGCCAGCAGCCGCCCAGAGCGGACAGGGCGAGGTAGGGAGCAGTTCTTC. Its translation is CASSRPERTGRGREQFF.

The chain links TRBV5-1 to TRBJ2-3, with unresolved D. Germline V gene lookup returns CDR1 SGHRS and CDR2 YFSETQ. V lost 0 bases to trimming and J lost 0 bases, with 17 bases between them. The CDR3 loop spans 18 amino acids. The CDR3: CASSLVPKPPKSTDTQYF. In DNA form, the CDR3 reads TGCGCCAGCAGCTTGGTTCCAAAACCGCCAAAAAGCACAGATACGCAGTATTTT.

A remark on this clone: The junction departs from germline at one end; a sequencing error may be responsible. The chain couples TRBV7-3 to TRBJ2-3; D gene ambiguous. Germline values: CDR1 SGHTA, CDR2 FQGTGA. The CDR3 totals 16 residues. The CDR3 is CASSLNRLHYTDTQYF. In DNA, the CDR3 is TGTGCCAGCAGCTTAAATCGTTTGCACTACACAGACACGCAGTATTTT.

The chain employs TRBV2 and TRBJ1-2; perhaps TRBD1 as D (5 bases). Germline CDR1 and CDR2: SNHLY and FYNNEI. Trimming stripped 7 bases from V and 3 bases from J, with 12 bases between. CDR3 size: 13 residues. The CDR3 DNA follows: TGTGCCAGCACCGGACAAGGCGACTATGGCTACACCTTC. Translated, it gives CASTGQGDYGYTF. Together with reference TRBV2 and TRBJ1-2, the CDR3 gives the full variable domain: EPEVTQTPSHQVTQMGQEVILRCVPISNHLYFYWYRQILGQKVEFLVSFYNNEISEKSEIFDDQFSVERPDGSNFTLKIRSTKLEDSAMYFCASTGQGDYGYTFGSGTRLTVV.

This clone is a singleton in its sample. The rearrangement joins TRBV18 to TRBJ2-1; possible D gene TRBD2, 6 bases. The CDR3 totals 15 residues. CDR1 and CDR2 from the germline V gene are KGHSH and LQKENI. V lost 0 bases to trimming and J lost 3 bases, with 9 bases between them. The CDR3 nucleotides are TGTGCCAGCTCACCACCGGGGCGGGACTACAATGAGCAGTTCTTC. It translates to CASSPPGRDYNEQFF.

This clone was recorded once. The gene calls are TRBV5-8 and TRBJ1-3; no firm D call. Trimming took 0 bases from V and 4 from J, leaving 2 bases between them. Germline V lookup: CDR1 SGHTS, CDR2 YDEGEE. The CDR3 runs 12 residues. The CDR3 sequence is CASSLEGNTIYF. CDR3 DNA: TGTGCCAGCAGCTTGGAAGGAAACACCATATATTTT.

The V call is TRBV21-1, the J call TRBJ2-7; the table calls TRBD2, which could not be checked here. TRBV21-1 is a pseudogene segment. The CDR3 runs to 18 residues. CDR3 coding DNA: TGTGCCAGCAGCAAAGCGCTTAGGCTAGTAACAAGCTCCTACGAGCAGTACTTC. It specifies CASSKALRLVTSSYEQYF.

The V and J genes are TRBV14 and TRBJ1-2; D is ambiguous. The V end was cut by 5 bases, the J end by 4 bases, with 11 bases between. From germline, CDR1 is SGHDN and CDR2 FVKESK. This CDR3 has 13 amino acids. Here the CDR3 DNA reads TGTGCCAGCAGCGTCGGTAGGATCTATGGCTACACCTTC. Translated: CASSVGRIYGYTF.

CDR3 amino acids: CASSVDHRLTYGYTF. CDR3 coding DNA: TGTGCCAGCAGCGTAGACCACAGGCTTACCTATGGCTACACCTTC. The chain uses TRBV9 and TRBJ1-2, with a weak D call TRBD1 (5 bases). This CDR3 has 15 residues. From germline, CDR1 is SGDLS and CDR2 YYNGEE. V lost 0 bases to trimming and J lost 4 bases, with 13 bases between them.

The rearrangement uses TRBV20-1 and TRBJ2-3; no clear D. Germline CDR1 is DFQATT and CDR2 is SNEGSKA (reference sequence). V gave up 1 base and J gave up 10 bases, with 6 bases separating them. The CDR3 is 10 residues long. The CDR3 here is CSARVPAQYF. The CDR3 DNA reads TGCAGTGCTAGAGTCCCTGCGCAGTATTTT.

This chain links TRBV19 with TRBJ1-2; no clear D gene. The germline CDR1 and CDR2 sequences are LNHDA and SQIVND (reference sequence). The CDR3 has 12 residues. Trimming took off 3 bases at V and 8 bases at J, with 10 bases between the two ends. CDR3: CASSMRGLGYTF. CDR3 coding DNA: TGTGCCAGTAGTATGAGAGGGCTCGGCTACACCTTC. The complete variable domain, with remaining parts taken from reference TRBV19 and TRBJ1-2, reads DGGITQSPKYLFRKEGQNVTLSCEQNLNHDAMYWYRQDPGQGLRLIYYSQIVNDFQKGDIAEGYSVSREKKESFPLTVTSAQKNPTAFYLCASSMRGLGYTFGSGTRLTVV.

CDR3 sequence: CASSLSVTVSSYEQYF. Here the CDR3 DNA reads TGTGCCAGCAGTTTATCGGTGACAGTTAGCTCCTACGAGCAGTACTTC. The chain is built from TRBV27 and TRBJ2-7; a weak D match, TRBD1 (5 bases). V lost 0 bases and J lost 0, with 12 bases in between. The CDR3 runs 16 residues. Germline CDR1 MNHEY, CDR2 SMNVEV (reference sequence).

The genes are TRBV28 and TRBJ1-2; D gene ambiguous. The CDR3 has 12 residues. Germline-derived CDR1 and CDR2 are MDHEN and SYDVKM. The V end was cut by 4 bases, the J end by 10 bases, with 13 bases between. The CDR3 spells CASSYMGTDYTF. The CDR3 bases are TGTGCCAGCAGTTACATGGGAACCGACTACACCTTC.

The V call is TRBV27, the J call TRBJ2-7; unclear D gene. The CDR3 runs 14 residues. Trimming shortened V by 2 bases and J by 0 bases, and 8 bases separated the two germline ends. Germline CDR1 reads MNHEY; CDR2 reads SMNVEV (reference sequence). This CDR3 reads CASSLGPASYEQYF. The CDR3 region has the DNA TGTGCCAGCAGTTTAGGCCCGGCCTCCTACGAGCAGTACTTC.

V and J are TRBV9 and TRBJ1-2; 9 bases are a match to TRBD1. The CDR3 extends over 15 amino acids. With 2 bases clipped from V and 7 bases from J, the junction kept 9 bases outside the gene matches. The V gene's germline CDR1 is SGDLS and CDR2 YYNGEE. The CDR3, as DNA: TGTGCCAGCAGCGTCACCGGGACAGGGTCTTTTGGCTACACCTTC. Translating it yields CASSVTGTGSFGYTF.

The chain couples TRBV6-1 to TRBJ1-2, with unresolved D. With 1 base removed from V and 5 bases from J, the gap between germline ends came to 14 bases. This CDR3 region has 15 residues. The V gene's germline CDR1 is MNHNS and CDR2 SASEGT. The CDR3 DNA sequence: TGTGCCAGCAGTGAAGGGGAACCCGCGGCTTATGGCTACACCTTC. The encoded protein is CASSEGEPAAYGYTF.

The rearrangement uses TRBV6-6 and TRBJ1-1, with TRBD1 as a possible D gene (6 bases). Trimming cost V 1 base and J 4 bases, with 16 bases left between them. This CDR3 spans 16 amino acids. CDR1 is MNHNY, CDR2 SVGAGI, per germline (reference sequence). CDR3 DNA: TGTGCCAGCAGTTACTATCGAGGGGGGGCAGGCACTGAAGCTTTCTTT. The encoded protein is CASSYYRGGAGTEAFF.

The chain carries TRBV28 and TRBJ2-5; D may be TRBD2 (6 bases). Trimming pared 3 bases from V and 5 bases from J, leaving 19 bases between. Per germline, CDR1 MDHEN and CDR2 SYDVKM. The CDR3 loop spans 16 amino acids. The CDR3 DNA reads TGTGCCAGCAGTTTCCTTACCGGGACTGTGGGGGAGACCCAGTACTTC. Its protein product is CASSFLTGTVGETQYF.

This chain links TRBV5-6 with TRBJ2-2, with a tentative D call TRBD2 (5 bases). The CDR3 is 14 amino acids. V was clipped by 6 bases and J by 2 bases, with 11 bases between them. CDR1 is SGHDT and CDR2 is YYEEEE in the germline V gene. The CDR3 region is CASTELDNTGELFF. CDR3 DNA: TGTGCCAGCACGGAACTAGATAACACCGGGGAGCTGTTTTTT.

In DNA, the CDR3 is TGTGCCAGCAGCTTAAGGGCCAGACCCCCTGGCTACACCTTC. Translating it yields CASSLRARPPGYTF. The rearrangement uses TRBV7-9 and TRBJ1-2, with D uncertain. The CDR3 contains 14 residues. The germline CDR1 and CDR2 sequences are SEHNR and FQNEAQ (reference sequence). V was clipped by 2 bases and J by 7 bases, with 14 bases between them.

The CDR3 loop reads CASSKWAQAGGQPQHF. For the CDR3, the DNA is TGTGCCAGCAGTAAATGGGCCCAAGCTGGAGGTCAGCCCCAGCATTTT. The rearrangement joins TRBV28 to TRBJ1-5; D remains unclear. With 5 bases removed from V and 6 bases from J, the gap between germline ends came to 20 bases. Germline lookup yields CDR1 MDHEN and CDR2 SYDVKM. The CDR3 spans 16 residues. Full variable domain (remainder filled in from reference TRBV28 and TRBJ1-5): DVKVTQSSRYLVKRTGEKVFLECVQDMDHENMFWYRQDPGLGLRLIYFSYDVKMKEKGDIPEGYSVSREKKERFSLILESASTNQTSMYLCASSKWAQAGGQPQHFGDGTRLSIL.